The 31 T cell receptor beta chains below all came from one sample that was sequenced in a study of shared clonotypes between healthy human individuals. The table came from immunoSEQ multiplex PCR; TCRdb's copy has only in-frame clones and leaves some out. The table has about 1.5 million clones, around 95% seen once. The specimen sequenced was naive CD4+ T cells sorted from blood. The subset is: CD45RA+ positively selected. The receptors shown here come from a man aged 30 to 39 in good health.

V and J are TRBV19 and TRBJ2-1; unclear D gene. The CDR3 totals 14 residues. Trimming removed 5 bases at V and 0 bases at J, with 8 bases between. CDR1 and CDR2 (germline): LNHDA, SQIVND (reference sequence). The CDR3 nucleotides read TGTGCCAGTAGTTTGAAAGACTCCTACAATGAGCAGTTCTTC. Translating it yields CASSLKDSYNEQFF. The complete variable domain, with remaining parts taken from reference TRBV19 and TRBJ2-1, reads DGGITQSPKYLFRKEGQNVTLSCEQNLNHDAMYWYRQDPGQGLRLIYYSQIVNDFQKGDIAEGYSVSREKKESFPLTVTSAQKNPTAFYLCASSLKDSYNEQFFGPGTRLTVL.

The CDR3 reads CASSLAGAGTEAFF. The CDR3 region has the DNA TGTGCCAGCAGCTTAGCGGGCGCCGGTACTGAAGCTTTCTTT. This sequence joins TRBV11-2 and TRBJ1-1; D is unresolved. The germline gives CDR1 SGHAT, CDR2 FQNNGV. CDR3 length: 14 residues. With 1 base removed from V and 5 bases from J, the gap between germline ends came to 11 bases.

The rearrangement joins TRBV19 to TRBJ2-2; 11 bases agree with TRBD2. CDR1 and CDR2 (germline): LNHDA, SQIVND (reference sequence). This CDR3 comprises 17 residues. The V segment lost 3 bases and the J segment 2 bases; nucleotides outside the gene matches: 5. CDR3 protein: CASSILAGGRNTGELFF. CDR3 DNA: TGTGCCAGTAGTATTCTAGCGGGAGGTCGTAACACCGGGGAGCTGTTTTTT. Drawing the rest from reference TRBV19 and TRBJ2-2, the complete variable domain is DGGITQSPKYLFRKEGQNVTLSCEQNLNHDAMYWYRQDPGQGLRLIYYSQIVNDFQKGDIAEGYSVSREKKESFPLTVTSAQKNPTAFYLCASSILAGGRNTGELFFGEGSRLTVL.

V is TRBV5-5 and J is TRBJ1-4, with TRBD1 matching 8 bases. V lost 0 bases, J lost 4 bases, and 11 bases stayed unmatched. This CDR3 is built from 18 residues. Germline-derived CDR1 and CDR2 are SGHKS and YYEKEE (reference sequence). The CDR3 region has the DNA TGTGCCAGCAGCTTGGAAAGAAATCTGGGACAGGTTAATGAAAAACTGTTTTTT. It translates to CASSLERNLGQVNEKLFF.

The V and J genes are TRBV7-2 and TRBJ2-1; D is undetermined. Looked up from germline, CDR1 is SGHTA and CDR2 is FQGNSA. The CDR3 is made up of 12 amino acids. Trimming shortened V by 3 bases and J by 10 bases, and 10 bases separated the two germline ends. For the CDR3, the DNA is TGTGCCAGCAGCTTCAGAGTGAGGGAGCAGTTCTTC. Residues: CASSFRVREQFF.

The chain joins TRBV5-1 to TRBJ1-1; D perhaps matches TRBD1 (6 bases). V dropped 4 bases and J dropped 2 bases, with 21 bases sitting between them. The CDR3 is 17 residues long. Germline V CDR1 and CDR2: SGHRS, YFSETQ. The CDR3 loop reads CASSRPEGGQINTEAFF. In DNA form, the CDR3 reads TGCGCCAGCAGCAGACCCGAAGGAGGACAGATTAACACTGAAGCTTTCTTT.

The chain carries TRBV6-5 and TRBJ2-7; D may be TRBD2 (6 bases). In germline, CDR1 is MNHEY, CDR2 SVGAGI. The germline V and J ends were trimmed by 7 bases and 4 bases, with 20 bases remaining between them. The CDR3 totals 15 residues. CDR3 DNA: TGTGCCAGCACCGAACCGGGAGCCCCCCCGTACGAGCAGTACTTC. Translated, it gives CASTEPGAPPYEQYF.

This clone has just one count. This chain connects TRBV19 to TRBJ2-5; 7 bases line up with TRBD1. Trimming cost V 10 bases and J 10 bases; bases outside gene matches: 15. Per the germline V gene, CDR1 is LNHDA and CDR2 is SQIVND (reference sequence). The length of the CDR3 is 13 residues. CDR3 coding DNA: TGTGCCACTCGACAGGGATCAAACGGACGCCAGTACTTC. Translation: CATRQGSNGRQYF.

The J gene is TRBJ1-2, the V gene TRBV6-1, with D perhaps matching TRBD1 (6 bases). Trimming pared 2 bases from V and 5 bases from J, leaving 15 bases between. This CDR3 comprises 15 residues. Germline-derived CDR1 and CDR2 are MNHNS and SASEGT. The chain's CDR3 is CASSELGGGPYGYTF. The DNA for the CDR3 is TGTGCCAGCAGTGAACTGGGAGGGGGGCCATATGGCTACACCTTC.

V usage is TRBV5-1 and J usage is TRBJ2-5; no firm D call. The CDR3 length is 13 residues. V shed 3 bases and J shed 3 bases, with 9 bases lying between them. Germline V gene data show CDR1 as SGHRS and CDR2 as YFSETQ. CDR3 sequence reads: CASSYQWEETQYF. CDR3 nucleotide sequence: TGCGCCAGCAGCTACCAATGGGAAGAGACCCAGTACTTC.

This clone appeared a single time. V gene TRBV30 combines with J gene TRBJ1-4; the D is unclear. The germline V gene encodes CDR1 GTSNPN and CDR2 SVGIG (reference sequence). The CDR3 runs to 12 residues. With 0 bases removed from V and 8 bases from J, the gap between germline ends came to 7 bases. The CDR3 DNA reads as TGTGCCTGGAGTGTCCGTAGGGAAAAACTGTTTTTT. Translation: CAWSVRREKLFF.

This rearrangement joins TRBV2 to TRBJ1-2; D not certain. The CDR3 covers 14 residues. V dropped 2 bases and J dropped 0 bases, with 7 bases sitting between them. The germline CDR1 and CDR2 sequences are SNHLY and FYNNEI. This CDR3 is CASSERRTNYGYTF. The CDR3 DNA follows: TGTGCCAGCAGTGAAAGGAGAACTAACTATGGCTACACCTTC.

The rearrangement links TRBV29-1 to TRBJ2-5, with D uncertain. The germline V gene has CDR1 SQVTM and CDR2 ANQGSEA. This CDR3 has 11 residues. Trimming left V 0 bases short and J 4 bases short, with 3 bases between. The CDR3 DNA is TGCAGCGTTGAAGAGGGAGAGACCCAGTACTTC. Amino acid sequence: CSVEEGETQYF.

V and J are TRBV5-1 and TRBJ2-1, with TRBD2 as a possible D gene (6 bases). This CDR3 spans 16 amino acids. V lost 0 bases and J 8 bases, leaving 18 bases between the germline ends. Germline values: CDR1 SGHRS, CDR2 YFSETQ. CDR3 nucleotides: TGCGCCAGCAGCTTGGCCCGGACCTCCGGAGGGGATGAGCAGTTCTTC. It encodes CASSLARTSGGDEQFF.

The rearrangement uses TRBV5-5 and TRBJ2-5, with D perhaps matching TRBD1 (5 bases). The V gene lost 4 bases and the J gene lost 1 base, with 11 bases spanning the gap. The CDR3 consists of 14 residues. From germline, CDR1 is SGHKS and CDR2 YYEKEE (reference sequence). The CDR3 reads CASSVGVSQETQYF. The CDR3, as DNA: TGTGCCAGCAGCGTAGGGGTCAGCCAAGAGACCCAGTACTTC.

CDR3 region: CASSEALRTEAFF. CDR3 DNA: TGTGCCAGCAGTGAAGCGCTTCGTACTGAAGCTTTCTTT. The chain recombines TRBV2 with TRBJ1-1, with unresolved D. The V end was cut by 0 bases, the J end by 5 bases, with 7 bases between. The CDR3 has 13 residues. Germline CDR1 reads SNHLY; CDR2 reads FYNNEI.

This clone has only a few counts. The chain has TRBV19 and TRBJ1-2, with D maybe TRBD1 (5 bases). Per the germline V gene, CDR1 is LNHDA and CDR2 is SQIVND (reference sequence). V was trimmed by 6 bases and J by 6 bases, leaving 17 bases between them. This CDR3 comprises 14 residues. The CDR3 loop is CASRVTDPVDGYTF. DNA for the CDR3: TGTGCCAGTAGAGTGACAGATCCTGTGGATGGCTACACCTTC. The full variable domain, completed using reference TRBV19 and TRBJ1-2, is DGGITQSPKYLFRKEGQNVTLSCEQNLNHDAMYWYRQDPGQGLRLIYYSQIVNDFQKGDIAEGYSVSREKKESFPLTVTSAQKNPTAFYLCASRVTDPVDGYTFGSGTRLTVV.

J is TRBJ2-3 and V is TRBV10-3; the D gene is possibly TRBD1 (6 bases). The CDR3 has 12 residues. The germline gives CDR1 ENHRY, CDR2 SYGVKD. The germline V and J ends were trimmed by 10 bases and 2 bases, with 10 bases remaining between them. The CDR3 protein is CATTGTTDTQYF. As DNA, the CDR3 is TGTGCCACCACAGGGACCACAGATACGCAGTATTTT.

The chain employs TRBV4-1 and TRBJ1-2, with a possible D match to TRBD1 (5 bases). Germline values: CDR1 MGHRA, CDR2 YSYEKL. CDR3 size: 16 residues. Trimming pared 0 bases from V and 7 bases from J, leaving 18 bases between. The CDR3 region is CASSQDGTWGVRGYTF. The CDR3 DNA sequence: TGCGCCAGCAGCCAAGATGGGACTTGGGGGGTTCGTGGCTACACCTTC.

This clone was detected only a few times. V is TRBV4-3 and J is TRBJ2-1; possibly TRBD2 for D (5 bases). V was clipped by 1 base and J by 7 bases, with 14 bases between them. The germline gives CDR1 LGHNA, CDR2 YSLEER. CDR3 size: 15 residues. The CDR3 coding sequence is TGCGCCAGCAGCCAAGGGGTGGGAGCGGAAAATGAGCAGTTCTTC. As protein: CASSQGVGAENEQFF.

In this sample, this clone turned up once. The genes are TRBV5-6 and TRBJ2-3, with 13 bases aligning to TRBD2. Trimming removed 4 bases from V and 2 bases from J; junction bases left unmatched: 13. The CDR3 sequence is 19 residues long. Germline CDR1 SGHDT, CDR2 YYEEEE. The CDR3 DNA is TGTGCCAGCAGCGAGCTCGGCGGACTAGCGGGAGCCTACACAGATACGCAGTATTTT. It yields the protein CASSELGGLAGAYTDTQYF.

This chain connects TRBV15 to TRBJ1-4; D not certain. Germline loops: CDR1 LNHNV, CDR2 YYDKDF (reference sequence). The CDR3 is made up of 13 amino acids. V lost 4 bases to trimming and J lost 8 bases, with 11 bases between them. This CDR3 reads CATSIRRREKLFF. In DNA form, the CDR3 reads TGTGCCACCAGCATTAGGAGGAGGGAAAAACTGTTTTTT.

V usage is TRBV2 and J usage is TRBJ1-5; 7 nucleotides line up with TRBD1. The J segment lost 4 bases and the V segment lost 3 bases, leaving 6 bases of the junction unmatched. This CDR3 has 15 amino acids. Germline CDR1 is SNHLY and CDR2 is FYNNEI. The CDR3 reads CASSEWGGQNQPQHF. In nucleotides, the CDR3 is TGTGCCAGCAGTGAGTGGGGGGGACAGAATCAGCCCCAGCATTTT.

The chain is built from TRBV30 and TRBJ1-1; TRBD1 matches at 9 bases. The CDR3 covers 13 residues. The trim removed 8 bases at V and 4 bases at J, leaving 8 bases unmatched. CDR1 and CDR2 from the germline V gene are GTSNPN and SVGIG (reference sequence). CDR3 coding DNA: TGTGCCGCATCACAGGGGGCGACCACTGAAGCTTTCTTT. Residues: CAASQGATTEAFF.

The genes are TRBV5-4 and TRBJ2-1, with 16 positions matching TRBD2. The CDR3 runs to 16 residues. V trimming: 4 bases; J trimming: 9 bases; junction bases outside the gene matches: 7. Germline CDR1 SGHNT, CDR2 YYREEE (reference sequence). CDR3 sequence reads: CASSGSGTSGRGEQFF. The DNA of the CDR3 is TGTGCCAGCAGCGGTTCCGGGACTAGCGGGAGGGGTGAGCAGTTCTTC. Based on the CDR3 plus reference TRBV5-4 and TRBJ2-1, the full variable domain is ETGVTQSPTHLIKTRGQQVTLRCSSQSGHNTVSWYQQALGQGPQFIFQYYREEENGRGNFPPRFSGLQFPNYSSELNVNALELDDSALYLCASSGSGTSGRGEQFFGPGTRLTVL.

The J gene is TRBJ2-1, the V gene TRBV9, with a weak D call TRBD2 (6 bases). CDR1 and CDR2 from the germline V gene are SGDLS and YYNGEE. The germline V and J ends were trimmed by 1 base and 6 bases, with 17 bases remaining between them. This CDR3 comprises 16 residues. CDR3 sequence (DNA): TGTGCCAGCAGCGTATCAGGCGGGGTTCTACTCAATGAGCAGTTCTTC. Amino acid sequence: CASSVSGGVLLNEQFF.

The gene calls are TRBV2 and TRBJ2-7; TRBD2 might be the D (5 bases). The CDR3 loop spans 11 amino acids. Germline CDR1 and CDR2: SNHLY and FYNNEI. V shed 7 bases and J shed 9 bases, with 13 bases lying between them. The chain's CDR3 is CASMNLAGQYF. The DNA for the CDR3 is TGTGCCAGCATGAACCTTGCGGGGCAGTACTTC.

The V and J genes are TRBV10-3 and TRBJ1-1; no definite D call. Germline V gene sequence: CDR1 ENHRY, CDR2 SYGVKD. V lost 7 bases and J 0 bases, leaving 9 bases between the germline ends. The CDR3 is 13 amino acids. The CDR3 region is CAIIDKLNTEAFF. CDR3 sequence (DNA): TGTGCCATCATAGACAAGTTGAACACTGAAGCTTTCTTT.

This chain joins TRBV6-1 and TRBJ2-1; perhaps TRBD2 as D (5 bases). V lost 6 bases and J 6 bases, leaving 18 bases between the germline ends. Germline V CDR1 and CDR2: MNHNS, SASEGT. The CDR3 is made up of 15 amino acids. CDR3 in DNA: TGTGCCAGCAGGAAAGGACGAGGACTTAGCAATGAGCAGTTCTTC. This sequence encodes CASRKGRGLSNEQFF.

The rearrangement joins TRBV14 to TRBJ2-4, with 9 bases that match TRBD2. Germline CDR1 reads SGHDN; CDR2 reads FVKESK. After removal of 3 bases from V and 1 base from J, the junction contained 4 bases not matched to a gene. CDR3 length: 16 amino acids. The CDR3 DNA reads TGTGCCAGCAGCCATTTAGCGGGAGCGGCCAAAAACATTCAGTACTTC. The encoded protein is CASSHLAGAAKNIQYF.

This chain's CDR3 is CASDPGGYEQFF. CDR3 nucleotide sequence: TGTGCCAGCGACCCCGGGGGTTATGAGCAGTTCTTC. The chain uses TRBV7-9 and TRBJ2-1; D possibly corresponds to TRBD2 (6 bases). Germline V gives CDR1 SEHNR, CDR2 FQNEAQ (reference sequence). V gave up 8 bases and J gave up 8 bases, with 13 bases separating them. The CDR3 consists of 12 residues. The full variable domain, in which reference TRBV7-9 and TRBJ2-1 provide the parts outside the CDR3, is DTGVSQNPRHKITKRGQNVTFRCDPISEHNRLYWYRQTLGQGPEFLTYFQNEAQLEKSRLLSDRFSAERPKGSFSTLEIQRTEQGDSAMYLCASDPGGYEQFFGPGTRLTVL.